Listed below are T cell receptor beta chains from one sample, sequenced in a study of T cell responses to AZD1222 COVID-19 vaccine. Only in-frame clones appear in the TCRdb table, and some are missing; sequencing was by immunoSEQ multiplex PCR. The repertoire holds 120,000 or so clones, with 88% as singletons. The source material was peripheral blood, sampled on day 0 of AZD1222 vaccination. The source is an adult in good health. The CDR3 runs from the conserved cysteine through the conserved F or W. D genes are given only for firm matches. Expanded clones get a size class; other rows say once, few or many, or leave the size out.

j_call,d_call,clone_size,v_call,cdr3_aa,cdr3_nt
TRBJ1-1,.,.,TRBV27,CASSLRSGTEAFF,TGTGCCAGCAGTTTACGGTCCGGGACTGAAGCTTTCTTT
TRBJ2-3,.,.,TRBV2,CASRYTSGGTQYF,TGTGCCAGCAGGTATACTAGTGGTGGTACGCAGTATTTT
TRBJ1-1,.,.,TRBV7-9,CASSPTPKGSPNRAFF,TGTGCCAGCAGCCCGACCCCCAAGGGGTCCCCCAACCGGGCTTTCTTT
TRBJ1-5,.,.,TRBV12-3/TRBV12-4,CASSLDRNQPQHF,TGTGCCAGCAGTCTAGACAGAAATCAGCCCCAGCATTTT
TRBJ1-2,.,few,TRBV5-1,CASSQTDAVYGYTF,TGCGCCAGCAGCCAGACCGACGCCGTCTATGGCTACACCTTC
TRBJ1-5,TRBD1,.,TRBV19,CASSGTGGNQPQHF,TGTGCCAGTAGTGGTACAGGGGGCAATCAGCCCCAGCATTTT
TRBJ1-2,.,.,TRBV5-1,CASSLAGAGNYGYTF,TGCGCCAGCAGCTTGGCGGGGGCGGGAAACTATGGCTACACCTTC
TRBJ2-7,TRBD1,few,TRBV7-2,CASSLAGTVSTQEQYF,TGTGCCAGCAGCTTAGCGGGGACAGTAAGTACGCAGGAGCAGTACTTC
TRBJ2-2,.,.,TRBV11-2,CASSQQSSSSTGELFF,TGTGCCAGCAGCCAACAATCATCATCGAGCACCGGGGAGCTGTTTTTT
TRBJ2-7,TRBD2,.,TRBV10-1,CATSSGSAGPYEQYF,TGCGCCACCTCTAGCGGATCGGCTGGGCCCTACGAGCAGTACTTC
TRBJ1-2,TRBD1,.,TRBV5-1,CASSPRLTGGLVGYTF,TGCGCCAGCAGCCCCCGACTGACAGGGGGACTAGTGGGCTACACCTTC
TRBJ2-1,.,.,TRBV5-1,CASKGEDYNEQFF,TGCGCCAGCAAGGGGGAAGATTACAATGAGCAGTTCTTC
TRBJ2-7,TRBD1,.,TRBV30,CAWSVRVGTGANEQYF,TGTGCCTGGAGTGTACGGGTTGGGACAGGGGCCAACGAGCAGTACTTC
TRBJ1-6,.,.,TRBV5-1,CASSPTSFGPGDNSPLHF,TGCGCCAGCAGCCCTACTTCGTTTGGTCCTGGAGATAATTCACCCCTCCACTTT
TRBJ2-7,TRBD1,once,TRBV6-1,CASSEAFWGTGLYEQYF,TGTGCCAGCAGTGAAGCTTTCTGGGGGACAGGGCTCTACGAGCAGTACTTC
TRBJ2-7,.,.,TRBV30,CAWIRGPASVYEQYF,TGTGCCTGGATTAGGGGCCCGGCTAGTGTCTACGAGCAGTACTTC
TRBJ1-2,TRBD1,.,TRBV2,CASMGQSNYGYTF,TGTGCCAGCATGGGACAGTCTAACTATGGCTACACCTTC
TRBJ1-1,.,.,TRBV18,CASSGEMNTEAFF,TGTGCCAGCTCTGGGGAGATGAACACTGAAGCTTTCTTT
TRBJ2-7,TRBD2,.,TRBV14,CASSQGTSGTFPYEQYF,TGTGCCAGCAGCCAAGGTACTAGCGGGACATTCCCATACGAGCAGTACTTC
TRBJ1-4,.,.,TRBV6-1,CASSLTTNEKLFF,TGTGCCAGCAGCCTAACAACTAATGAAAAACTGTTTTTT
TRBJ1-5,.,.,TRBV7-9,CASSPGIGRALNQPQHF,TGTGCCAGCAGCCCGGGGATAGGCAGGGCGCTCAATCAGCCCCAGCATTTT
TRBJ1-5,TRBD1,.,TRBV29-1,CSVVTGNTNQPQHF,TGCAGCGTTGTGACAGGGAATACCAATCAGCCCCAGCATTTT
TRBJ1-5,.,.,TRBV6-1,CASSEEGLSNQPQHF,TGTGCCAGCAGTGAAGAAGGGCTTAGCAATCAGCCCCAGCATTTT
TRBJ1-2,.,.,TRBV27,CASSLSTGAGYGYTF,TGTGCCAGCAGTTTATCGACGGGGGCGGGCTATGGCTACACCTTC
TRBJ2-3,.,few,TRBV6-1,CASSEPRVRTDTQYF,TGTGCCAGCAGTGAACCCCGGGTGCGCACAGATACGCAGTATTTT
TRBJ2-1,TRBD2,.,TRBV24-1,CATSDPLAGGNNEQFF,TGTGCCACCAGTGACCCACTAGCGGGAGGAAACAATGAGCAGTTCTTC
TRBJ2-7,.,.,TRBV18,CASSMDYRNEQYF,TGTGCCAGCTCAATGGATTACCGAAACGAGCAGTACTTC
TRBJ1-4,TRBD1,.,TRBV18,CASSPSGQTNEKLFF,TGTGCCAGCTCACCCTCGGGACAGACAAATGAAAAACTGTTTTTT
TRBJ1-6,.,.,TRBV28,CASTVPYNSPLHF,TGTGCCAGCACAGTCCCATATAATTCACCCCTCCACTTT
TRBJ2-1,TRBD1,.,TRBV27,CASSSRQGGPNEQFF,TGTGCCAGCAGTTCACGACAGGGCGGACCAAATGAGCAGTTCTTC
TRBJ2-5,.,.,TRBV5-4,CASTLGRNRQETQYF,TGTGCCAGCACCCTGGGCAGGAACAGACAAGAGACCCAGTACTTC
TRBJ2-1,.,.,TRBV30,CAWMRGIEQFF,TGTGCCTGGATGAGGGGGATTGAGCAGTTCTTC
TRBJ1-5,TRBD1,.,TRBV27,CASRSGTGGQPQHF,TGTGCCAGCAGGAGCGGGACAGGGGGCCAGCCCCAGCATTTT
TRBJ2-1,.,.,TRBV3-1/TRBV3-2,CASSQSGAWQFF,TGTGCCAGCAGCCAATCGGGGGCATGGCAGTTCTTC
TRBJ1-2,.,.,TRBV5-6,CASSLVNKVGYGYTF,TGTGCCAGCAGCTTGGTGAACAAAGTGGGCTATGGCTACACCTTC
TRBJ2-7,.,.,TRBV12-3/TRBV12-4,CASSFGAGYEQYF,TGTGCCAGCAGTTTTGGCGCGGGCTACGAGCAGTACTTC
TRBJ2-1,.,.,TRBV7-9,CASTGDGEQFF,TGTGCCAGCACCGGAGACGGGGAGCAGTTCTTC
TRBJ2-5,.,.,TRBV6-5,CASSYSSDIEETQYF,TGTGCCAGCAGTTACTCCAGCGACATTGAAGAGACCCAGTACTTC
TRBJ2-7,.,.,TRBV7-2,CASSLLTVYEQYF,TGTGCCAGCAGCTTACTGACAGTCTACGAGCAGTACTTC
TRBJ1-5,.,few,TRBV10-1,CASSVAGSHQPQHF,TGCGCCAGCAGTGTAGCAGGGAGCCATCAGCCCCAGCATTTT
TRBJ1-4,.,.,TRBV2,CASRSTGAVEKLFF,TGTGCCAGCAGGTCGACAGGTGCGGTTGAAAAACTGTTTTTT
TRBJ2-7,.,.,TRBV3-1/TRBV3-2,CASSQMARPPRVYEQYF,TGTGCCAGCAGCCAAATGGCCAGACCCCCTAGAGTCTACGAGCAGTACTTC
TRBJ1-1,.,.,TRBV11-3,CASSNYNTEAFF,TGTGCCAGCAGCAACTACAACACTGAAGCTTTCTTT
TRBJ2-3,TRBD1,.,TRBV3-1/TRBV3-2,CASSPRTGGTDTQYF,TGTGCCAGCAGCCCGCGGACAGGGGGCACAGATACGCAGTATTTT
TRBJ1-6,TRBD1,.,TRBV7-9,CASRPTGDLSPLHF,TGTGCCAGCAGGCCGACAGGGGACCTTTCACCCCTCCACTTT
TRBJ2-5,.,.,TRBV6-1,CASSEHRADQETQYF,TGTGCCAGCAGTGAACACAGGGCCGACCAAGAGACCCAGTACTTC
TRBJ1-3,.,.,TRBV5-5,CASSLAGGPGNTIYF,TGTGCCAGCAGCTTGGCGGGGGGACCTGGAAACACCATATATTTT
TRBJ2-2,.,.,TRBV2,CASSPGGSNTGELFF,TGTGCCAGCAGCCCCGGCGGCTCGAACACCGGGGAGCTGTTTTTT
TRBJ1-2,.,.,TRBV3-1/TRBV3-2,CASSQDRRRVAADQHGYTF,TGTGCCAGCAGCCAAGATAGAAGGAGGGTTGCCGCCGATCAGCATGGCTACACCTTC
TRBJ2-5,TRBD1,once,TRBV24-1,CATSDGQGQETQYF,TGTGCCACCAGTGATGGACAGGGCCAAGAGACCCAGTACTTC
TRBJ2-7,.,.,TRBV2,CASSDLDTSYEQYF,TGTGCCAGCAGTGATCTGGACACCTCCTACGAGCAGTACTTC
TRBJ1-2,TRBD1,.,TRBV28,CASSGGDRGFYGYTF,TGTGCCAGCAGTGGGGGGGACAGGGGGTTCTATGGCTACACCTTC